This entry features one T cell receptor (beta chain) sequence. The antigen remains undetermined. These data originate in a study of PD-1 blockade in classical Hodgkin lymphoma. Study-wide context: Intravenous delivery of nivolumab at 3 mg/kg to patients occurred every 2 weeks. Study-wide findings and caveats: Exclusion was applied to patients who started nivolumab under 1 year after ASCT. Only CD4+ TCR diversity, not CD8+, had risen significantly by C4D1.

Documented time point: cycle 4 day 1 (C4D1), after five to seven weeks of nivolumab. With no exception, relapse followed autologous stem cell transplantation in all patients, and brentuximab vedotin exposure varied. Clones were sequenced by immunoSEQ multiplex PCR, and TCRdb holds only the in-frame ones, with some missing. In the table there are about 38,000 clones, 75% to 85% of which are singletons. The origin of this receptor is a human donor with classical Hodgkin lymphoma. Sequenced here: peripheral blood mononuclear cells (PBMCs), sampled before the fourth cycle of nivolumab.

CDR3 nucleotide sequence: TGTGCCAGCAGCGCTTACGGTGGGTACAATGAGCAGTTCTTC. Protein sequence: CASSAYGGYNEQFF. The rearrangement joins TRBV6-1 to TRBJ2-1; D gene ambiguous. V lost 6 bases to trimming and J lost 4 bases, with 13 bases between them. The CDR3 has 14 amino acids. The germline gives CDR1 MNHNS, CDR2 SASEGT.